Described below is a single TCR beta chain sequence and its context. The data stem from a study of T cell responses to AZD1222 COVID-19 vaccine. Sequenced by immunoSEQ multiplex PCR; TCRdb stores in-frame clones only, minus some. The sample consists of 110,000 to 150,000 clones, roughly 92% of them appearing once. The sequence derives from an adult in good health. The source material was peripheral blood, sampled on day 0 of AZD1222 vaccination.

For the CDR3, the DNA is TGTGCCAGTAATGGACAGGGGGCGTACTCTGAGCAGTTCTTC. Translation: CASNGQGAYSEQFF. The chain recombines TRBV19 with TRBJ2-1; TRBD1 aligns across 11 bases. Germline CDR1 reads LNHDA; CDR2 reads SQIVND (reference sequence). The CDR3 runs 14 residues. V was clipped by 7 bases and J by 9 bases; unmatched bases: 8.